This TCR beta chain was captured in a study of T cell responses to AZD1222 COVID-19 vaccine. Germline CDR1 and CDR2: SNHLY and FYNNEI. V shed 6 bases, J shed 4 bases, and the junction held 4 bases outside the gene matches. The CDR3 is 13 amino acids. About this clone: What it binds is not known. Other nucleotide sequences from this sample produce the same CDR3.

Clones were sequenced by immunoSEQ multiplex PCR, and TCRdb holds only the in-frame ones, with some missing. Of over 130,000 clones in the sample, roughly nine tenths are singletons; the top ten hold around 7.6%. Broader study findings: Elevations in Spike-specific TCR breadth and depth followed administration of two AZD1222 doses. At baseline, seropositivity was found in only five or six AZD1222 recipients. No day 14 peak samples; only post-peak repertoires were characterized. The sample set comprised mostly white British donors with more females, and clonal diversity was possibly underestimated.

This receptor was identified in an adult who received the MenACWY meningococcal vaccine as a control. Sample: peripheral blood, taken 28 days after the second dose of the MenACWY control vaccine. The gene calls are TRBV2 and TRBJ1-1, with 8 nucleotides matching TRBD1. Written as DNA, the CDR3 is TGTGCCAGCAGAGGAACAGGGGGCACTGAAGCTTTCTTT. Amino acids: CASRGTGGTEAFF.